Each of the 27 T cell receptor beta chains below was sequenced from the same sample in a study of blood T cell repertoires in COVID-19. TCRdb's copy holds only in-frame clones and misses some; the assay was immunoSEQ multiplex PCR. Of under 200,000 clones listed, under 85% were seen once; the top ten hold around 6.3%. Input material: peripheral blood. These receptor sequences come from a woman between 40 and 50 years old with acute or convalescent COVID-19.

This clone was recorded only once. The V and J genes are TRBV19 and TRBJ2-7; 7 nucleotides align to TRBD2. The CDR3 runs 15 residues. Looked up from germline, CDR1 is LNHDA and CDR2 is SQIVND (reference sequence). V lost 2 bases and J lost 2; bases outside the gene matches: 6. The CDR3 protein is CASSIKLGGTYEQYF. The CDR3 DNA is TGTGCCAGTAGTATAAAGCTCGGGGGGACCTACGAGCAGTACTTC.

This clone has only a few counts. The CDR3 nucleotides are TGTGCCAGCTCACCTCGACAGAGCGATAATTCACCCCTCCACTTT. It codes for CASSPRQSDNSPLHF. The chain employs TRBV18 and TRBJ1-6, with a possible D match to TRBD1 (5 bases). This CDR3 spans 15 amino acids. The germline V and J ends were trimmed by 3 bases and 5 bases, with 11 bases remaining between them. CDR1 and CDR2 from the germline V gene are KGHSH and LQKENI.

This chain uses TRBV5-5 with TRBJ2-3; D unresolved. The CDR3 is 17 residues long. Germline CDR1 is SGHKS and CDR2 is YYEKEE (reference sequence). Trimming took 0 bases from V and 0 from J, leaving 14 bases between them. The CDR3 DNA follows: TGTGCCAGCAGCTTGGGGGCTGCGTCCTATAGCACAGATACGCAGTATTTT. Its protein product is CASSLGAASYSTDTQYF.

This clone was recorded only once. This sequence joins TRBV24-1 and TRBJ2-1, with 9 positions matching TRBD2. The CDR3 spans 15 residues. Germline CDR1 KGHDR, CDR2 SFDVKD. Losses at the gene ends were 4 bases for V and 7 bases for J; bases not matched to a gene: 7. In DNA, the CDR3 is TGTGCCACCAGTGACGTTAGCGGGAGTAGGAATGAGCAGTTCTTC. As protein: CATSDVSGSRNEQFF.

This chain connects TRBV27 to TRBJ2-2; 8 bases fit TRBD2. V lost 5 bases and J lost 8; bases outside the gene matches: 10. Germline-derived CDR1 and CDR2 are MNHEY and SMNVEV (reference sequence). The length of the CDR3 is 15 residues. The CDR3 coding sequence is TGTGCCAGCAGTCACGGGGGGGGCTGGTCGGGGGAGCTGTTTTTT. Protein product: CASSHGGGWSGELFF.

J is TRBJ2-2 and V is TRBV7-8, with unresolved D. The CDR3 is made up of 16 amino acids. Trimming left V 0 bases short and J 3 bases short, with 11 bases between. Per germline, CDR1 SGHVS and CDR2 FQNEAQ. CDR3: CASSLAGRRYTGELFF. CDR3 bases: TGTGCCAGCAGCTTAGCGGGCAGGCGCTACACCGGGGAGCTGTTTTTT. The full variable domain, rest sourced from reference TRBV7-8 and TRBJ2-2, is GAGVSQSPRYKVAKRGQDVALRCDPISGHVSLFWYQQALGQGPEFLTYFQNEAQLDKSGLPSDRFFAERPEGSVSTLKIQRTQQEDSAVYLCASSLAGRRYTGELFFGEGSRLTVL.

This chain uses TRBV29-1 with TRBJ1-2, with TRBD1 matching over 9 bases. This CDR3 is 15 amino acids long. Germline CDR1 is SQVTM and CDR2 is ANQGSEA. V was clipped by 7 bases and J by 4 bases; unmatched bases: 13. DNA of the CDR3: TGCAGCGCCCTCCGTGGACAGGGGCGCACCTATGGCTACACCTTC. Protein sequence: CSALRGQGRTYGYTF.

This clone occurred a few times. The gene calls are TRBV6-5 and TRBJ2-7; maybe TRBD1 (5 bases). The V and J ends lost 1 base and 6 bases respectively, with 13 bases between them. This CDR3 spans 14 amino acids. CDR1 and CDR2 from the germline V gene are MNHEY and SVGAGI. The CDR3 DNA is TGTGCCAGCAGTTACTGGGTAGGTAGGGGCGAGCAGTACTTC. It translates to CASSYWVGRGEQYF.

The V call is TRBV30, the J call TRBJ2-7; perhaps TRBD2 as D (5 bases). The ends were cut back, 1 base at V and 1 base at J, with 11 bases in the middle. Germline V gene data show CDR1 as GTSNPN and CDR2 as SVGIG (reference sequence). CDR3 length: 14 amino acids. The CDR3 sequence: CAWSGVGVSYEQYF. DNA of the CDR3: TGTGCCTGGAGTGGGGTCGGGGTGTCCTACGAGCAGTACTTC. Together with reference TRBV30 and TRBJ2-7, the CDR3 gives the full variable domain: SQTIHQWPATLVQPVGSPLSLECTVEGTSNPNLYWYRQAAGRGLQLLFYSVGIGQISSEVPQNLSASRPQDRQFILSSKKLLLSDSGFYLCAWSGVGVSYEQYFGPGTRLTVT.

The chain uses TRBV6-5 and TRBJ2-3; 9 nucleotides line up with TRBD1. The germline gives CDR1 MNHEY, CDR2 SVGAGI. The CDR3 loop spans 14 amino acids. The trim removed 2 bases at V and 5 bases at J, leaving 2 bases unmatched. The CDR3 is CASSYRTGEDTQYF. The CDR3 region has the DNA TGTGCCAGCAGTTACCGGACAGGGGAAGATACGCAGTATTTT.

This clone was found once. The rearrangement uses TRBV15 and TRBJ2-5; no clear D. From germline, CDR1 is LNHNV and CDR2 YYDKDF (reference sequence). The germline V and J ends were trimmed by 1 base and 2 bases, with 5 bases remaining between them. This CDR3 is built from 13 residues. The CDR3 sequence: CATSRGQQETQYF. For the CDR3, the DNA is TGTGCCACCAGCAGAGGCCAGCAAGAGACCCAGTACTTC. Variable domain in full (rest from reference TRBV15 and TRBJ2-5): DAMVIQNPRYQVTQFGKPVTLSCSQTLNHNVMYWYQQKSSQAPKLLFHYYDKDFNNEADTPDNFQSRRPNTSFCFLDIRSPGLGDTAMYLCATSRGQQETQYFGPGTRLLVL.

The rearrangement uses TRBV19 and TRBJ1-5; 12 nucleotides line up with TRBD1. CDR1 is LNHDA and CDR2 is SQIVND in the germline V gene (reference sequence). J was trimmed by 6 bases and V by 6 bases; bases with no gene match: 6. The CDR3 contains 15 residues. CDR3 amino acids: CASRRGQGAVQPQHF. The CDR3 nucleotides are TGTGCCAGTAGGCGGGGACAGGGGGCAGTTCAGCCCCAGCATTTT.

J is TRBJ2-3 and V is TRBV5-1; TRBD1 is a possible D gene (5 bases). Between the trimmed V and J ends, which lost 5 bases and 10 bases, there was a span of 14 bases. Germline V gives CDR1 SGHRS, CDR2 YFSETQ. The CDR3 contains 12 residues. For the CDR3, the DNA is TGCGCCAGCAGTCGAATCAGGGATGCGCAGTATTTT. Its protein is CASSRIRDAQYF.

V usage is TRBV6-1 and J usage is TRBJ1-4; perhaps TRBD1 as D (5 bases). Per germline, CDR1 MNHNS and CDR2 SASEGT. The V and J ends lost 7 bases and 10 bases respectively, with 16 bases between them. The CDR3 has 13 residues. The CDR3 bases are TGTGCCAGCACCTTTACAAGCCAGGGAAAACTGTTTTTT. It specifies CASTFTSQGKLFF.

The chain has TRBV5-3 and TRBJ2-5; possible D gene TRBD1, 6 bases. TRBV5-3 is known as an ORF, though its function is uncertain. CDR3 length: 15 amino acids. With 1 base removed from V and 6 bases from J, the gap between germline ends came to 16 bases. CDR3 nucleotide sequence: TGTGCCAGAAGCTTGCCCGCCACAGGGATGAAGACCCAGTACTTC. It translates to CARSLPATGMKTQYF.

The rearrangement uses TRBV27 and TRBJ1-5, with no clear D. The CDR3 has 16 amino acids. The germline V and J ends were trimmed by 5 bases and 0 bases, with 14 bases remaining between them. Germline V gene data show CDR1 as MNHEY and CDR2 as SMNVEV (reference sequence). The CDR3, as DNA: TGTGCCAGCAGTACTCTGGCGGGATATAGCAATCAGCCCCAGCATTTT. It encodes CASSTLAGYSNQPQHF.

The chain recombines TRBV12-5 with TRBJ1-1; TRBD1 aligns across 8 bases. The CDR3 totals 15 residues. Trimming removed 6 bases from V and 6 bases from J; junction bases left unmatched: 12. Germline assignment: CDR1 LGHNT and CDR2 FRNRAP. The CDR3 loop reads CASGPDGQGSPEAFF. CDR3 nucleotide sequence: TGTGCTAGTGGCCCCGATGGACAGGGCTCTCCTGAAGCTTTCTTT. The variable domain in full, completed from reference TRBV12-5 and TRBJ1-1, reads DARVTQTPRHKVTEMGQEVTMRCQPILGHNTVFWYRQTMMQGLELLAYFRNRAPLDDSGMPKDRFSAEMPDATLATLKIQPSEPRDSAVYFCASGPDGQGSPEAFFGQGTRLTVV.

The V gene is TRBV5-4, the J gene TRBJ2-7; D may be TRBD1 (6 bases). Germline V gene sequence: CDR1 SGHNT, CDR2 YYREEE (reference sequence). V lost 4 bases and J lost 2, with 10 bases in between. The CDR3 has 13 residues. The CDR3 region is CASSAGQPYEQYF. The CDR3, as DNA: TGTGCCAGCAGCGCCGGACAGCCCTACGAGCAGTACTTC. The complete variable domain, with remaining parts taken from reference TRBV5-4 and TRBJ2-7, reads ETGVTQSPTHLIKTRGQQVTLRCSSQSGHNTVSWYQQALGQGPQFIFQYYREEENGRGNFPPRFSGLQFPNYSSELNVNALELDDSALYLCASSAGQPYEQYFGPGTRLTVT.

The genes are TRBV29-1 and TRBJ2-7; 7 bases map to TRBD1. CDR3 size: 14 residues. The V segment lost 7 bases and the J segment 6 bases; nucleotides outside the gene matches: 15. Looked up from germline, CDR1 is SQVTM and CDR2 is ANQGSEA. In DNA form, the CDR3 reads TGCAGCGCTATGGGACAGACCCTCCCGGGCGAGCAGTACTTC. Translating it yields CSAMGQTLPGEQYF.

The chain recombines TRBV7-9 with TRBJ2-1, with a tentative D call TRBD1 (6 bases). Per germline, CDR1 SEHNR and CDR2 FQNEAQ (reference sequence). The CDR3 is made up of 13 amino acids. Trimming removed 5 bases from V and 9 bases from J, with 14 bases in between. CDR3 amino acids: CASSHRDLGEQFF. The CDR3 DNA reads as TGTGCCAGCAGCCACAGGGATTTGGGTGAGCAGTTCTTC.

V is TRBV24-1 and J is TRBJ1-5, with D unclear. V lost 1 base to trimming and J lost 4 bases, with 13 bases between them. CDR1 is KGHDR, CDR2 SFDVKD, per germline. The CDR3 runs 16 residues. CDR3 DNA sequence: TGTGCCACCAGTGATTTTCCCATGCGAGATAATCAGCCCCAGCATTTT. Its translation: CATSDFPMRDNQPQHF.

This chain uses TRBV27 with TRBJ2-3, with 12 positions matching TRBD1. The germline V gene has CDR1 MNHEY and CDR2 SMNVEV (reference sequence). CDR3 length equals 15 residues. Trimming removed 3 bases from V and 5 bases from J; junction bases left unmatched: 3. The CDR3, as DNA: TGTGCCAGCAGTTTTGGGACAGGGGGCCGAGATACGCAGTATTTT. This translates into CASSFGTGGRDTQYF.

CDR3: CASSLQGARGYTF. The CDR3 nucleotides are TGTGCCAGCAGCCTACAGGGGGCGCGGGGCTACACCTTC. This chain uses TRBV6-5 with TRBJ1-2, with 9 bases fitting TRBD1. Germline assignment: CDR1 MNHEY and CDR2 SVGAGI. The V and J ends lost 6 bases and 8 bases, in that order; junction bases with no gene match: 7. This CDR3 has 13 residues.

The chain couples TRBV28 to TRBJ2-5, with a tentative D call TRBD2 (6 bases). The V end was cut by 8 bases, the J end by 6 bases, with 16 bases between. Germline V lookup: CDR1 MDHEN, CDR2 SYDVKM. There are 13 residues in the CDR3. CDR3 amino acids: CASGLIADQTQYF. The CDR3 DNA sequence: TGTGCCAGCGGACTTATAGCGGACCAGACCCAGTACTTC.

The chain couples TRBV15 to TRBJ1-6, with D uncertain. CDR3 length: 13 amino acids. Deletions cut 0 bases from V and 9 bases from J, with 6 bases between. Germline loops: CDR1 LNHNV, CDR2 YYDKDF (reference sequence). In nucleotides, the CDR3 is TGTGCCACCAGCAGAGAGCGGGGTTCACCCCTCCACTTT. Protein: CATSRERGSPLHF.

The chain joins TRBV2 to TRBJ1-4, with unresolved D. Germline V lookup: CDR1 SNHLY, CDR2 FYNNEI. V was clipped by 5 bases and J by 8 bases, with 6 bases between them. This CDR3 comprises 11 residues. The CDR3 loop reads CASSMGEKLFF. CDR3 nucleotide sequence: TGTGCCAGCAGTATGGGCGAAAAACTGTTTTTT. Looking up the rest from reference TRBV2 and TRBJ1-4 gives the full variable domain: EPEVTQTPSHQVTQMGQEVILRCVPISNHLYFYWYRQILGQKVEFLVSFYNNEISEKSEIFDDQFSVERPDGSNFTLKIRSTKLEDSAMYFCASSMGEKLFFGSGTQLSVL.

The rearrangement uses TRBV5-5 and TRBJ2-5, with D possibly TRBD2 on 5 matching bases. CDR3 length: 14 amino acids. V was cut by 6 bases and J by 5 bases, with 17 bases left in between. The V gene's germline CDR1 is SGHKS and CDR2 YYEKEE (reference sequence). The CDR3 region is CASTIFSGGETQYF. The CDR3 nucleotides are TGTGCCAGCACGATTTTCAGCGGTGGCGAGACCCAGTACTTC.